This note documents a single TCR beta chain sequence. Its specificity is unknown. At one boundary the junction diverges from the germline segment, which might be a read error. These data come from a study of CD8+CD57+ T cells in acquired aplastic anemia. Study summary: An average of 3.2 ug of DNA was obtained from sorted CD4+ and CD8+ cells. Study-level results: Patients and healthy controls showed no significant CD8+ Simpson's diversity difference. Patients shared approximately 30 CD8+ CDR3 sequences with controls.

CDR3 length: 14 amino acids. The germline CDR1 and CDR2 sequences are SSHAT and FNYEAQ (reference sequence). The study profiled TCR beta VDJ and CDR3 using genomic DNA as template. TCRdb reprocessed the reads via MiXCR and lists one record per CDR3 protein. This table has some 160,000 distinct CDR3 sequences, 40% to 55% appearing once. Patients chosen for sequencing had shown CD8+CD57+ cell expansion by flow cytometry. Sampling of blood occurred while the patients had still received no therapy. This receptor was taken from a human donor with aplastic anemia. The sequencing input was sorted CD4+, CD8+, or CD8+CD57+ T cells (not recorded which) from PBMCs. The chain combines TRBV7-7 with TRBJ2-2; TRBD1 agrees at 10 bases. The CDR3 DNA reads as TGTGCTAGCAGCGGTGACAGGGGGCAAGGGGAGCTGTTTTTT. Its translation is CASSGDRGQGELFF.